Only a few counts were recorded for the clone carrying this T cell receptor beta chain. The antigen is not known. V lost 6 bases, J lost 2 bases, and 8 bases stayed unmatched. The CDR3 has 16 residues. The data were obtained in a study of T-cell reconstitution after alpha-beta-depleted transplantation in children. Broader study findings: At day 60, the high TCRbeta diversity found in some patients originated from recipient T cells and thymic progenitors that had survived. Several hundred rapidly expanded clones from non-depleted graft cells reportedly supplied alpha-beta T cells about two months post-transplant.

Unique molecular identifiers were incorporated during preparation of the TCRbeta library. From the PCR reads, TCRdb called clonotypes with MiXCR, one entry per CDR3 protein. Here the sample spans 540,000 or so distinct CDR3 sequences, roughly 24% being singletons. Source: PBMCs, mostly from graft donor cells, taken 360 days after TCRalphabeta/CD19-depleted stem cell transplant. The rearrangement joins TRBV12-3 or TRBV12-4 to TRBJ2-5; 11 bases are a match to TRBD2. This TCR was sampled from a boy less than two years old who had a stem cell transplant for acute myeloid leukemia, so the T cells may come from the graft donor. As DNA, the CDR3 is TGTGCCAGCAGCCCTACTAGCGGGGGCACGCAAGAGACCCAGTACTTC. Translating it yields CASSPTSGGTQETQYF.